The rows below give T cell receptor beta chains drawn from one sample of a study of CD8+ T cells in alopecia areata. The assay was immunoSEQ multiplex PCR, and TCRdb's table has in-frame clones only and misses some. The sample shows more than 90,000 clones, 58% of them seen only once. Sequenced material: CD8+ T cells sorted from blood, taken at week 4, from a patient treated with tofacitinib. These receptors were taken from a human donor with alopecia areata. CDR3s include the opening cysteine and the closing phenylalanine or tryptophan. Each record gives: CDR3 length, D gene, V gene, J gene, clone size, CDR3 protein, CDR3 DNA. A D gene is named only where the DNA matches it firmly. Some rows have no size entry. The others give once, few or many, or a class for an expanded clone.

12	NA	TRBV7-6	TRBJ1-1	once	CASSQTGTEAFF	TGTGCCAGCAGCCAGACAGGCACTGAAGCTTTCTTT
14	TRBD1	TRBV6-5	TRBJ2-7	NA	CASSSDREKDEQYF	TGTGCCAGCAGTTCGGACAGGGAGAAGGACGAGCAGTACTTC
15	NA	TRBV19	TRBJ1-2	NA	CASSIGGSSIYGYTF	TGTGCCAGTAGTATTGGCGGGTCCTCTATCTATGGCTACACCTTC
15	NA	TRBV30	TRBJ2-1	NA	CAWSAWRGVYNEQFF	TGTGCCTGGAGTGCATGGCGGGGCGTCTACAATGAGCAGTTCTTC
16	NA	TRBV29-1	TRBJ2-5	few	CSVLGAGRRNRETQYF	TGCAGCGTCCTAGGCGCAGGGAGAAGGAATAGAGAGACCCAGTACTTC
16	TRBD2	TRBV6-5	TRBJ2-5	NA	CASSFGLAGSPETQYF	TGTGCCAGCAGTTTCGGACTAGCGGGGTCCCCAGAGACCCAGTACTTC
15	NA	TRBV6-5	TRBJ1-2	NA	CASSYQQGQLGGYTF	TGTGCCAGCAGTTACCAGCAAGGTCAACTAGGTGGCTACACCTTC
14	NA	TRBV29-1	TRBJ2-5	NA	CSVEWRDYQETQYF	TGCAGCGTTGAATGGCGGGACTACCAAGAGACCCAGTACTTC
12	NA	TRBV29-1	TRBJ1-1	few	CSVDPGNTEAFF	TGCAGCGTTGACCCAGGGAACACTGAAGCTTTCTTT
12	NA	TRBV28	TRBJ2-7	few	CASSLRGYEQYF	TGTGCCAGCAGTCTGCGGGGCTACGAGCAGTACTTC